The next 29 T cell receptor beta chains were all read from a single sample in a study of Ad26.COV2.S vaccination and SARS-CoV-2 variants. Sequencing was performed with immunoSEQ multiplex PCR; in TCRdb, only in-frame clones are kept and a portion is missing. Of fewer than 800,000 clones listed, about 90% are singletons. The treatment was: some 20 received Ad26.COV2.S at low or high dose, single or two shots; 5 received placebo; per-sample allocation not given. Sampling occurred on day 63 after the first vaccine or placebo injection. Sequencing was performed on peripheral blood, taken in a trial of Ad26.COV2.S vaccine versus placebo. The receptors originated from a person aged 18-60 years who received the Ad26.COV2.S COVID-19 vaccine or a placebo.

V gene TRBV4-3 combines with J gene TRBJ2-5; D possibly corresponds to TRBD1 (5 bases). The CDR3 extends over 15 amino acids. The V end lost 0 bases, the J end lost 2 bases, and 10 bases lay between the germline ends. Germline CDR1 LGHNA, CDR2 YSLEER. The CDR3 sequence is CASSQDWGRQETQYF. CDR3 in DNA: TGCGCCAGCAGCCAAGATTGGGGCAGGCAAGAGACCCAGTACTTC.

The V gene is TRBV6-5, the J gene TRBJ2-7; weak D call: TRBD1 (5 bases). Germline CDR1 MNHEY, CDR2 SVGAGI. V lost 2 bases to trimming and J lost 6 bases, with 14 bases between them. CDR3 length equals 14 residues. Written as DNA, the CDR3 is TGTGCCAGCAGTTACGGGGCGGTCTCTCCCGAGCAGTACTTC. As protein: CASSYGAVSPEQYF.

The V and J genes are TRBV15 and TRBJ2-7; 7 positions agree with TRBD1. The CDR3 spans 14 residues. Germline lookup yields CDR1 LNHNV and CDR2 YYDKDF (reference sequence). V shed 3 bases, J shed 3 bases, and the junction held 5 bases outside the gene matches. The CDR3 sequence is CATSRDRNGYEQYF. CDR3 in DNA: TGTGCCACCAGCAGGGACAGGAACGGCTACGAGCAGTACTTC.

This chain links TRBV5-4 with TRBJ2-1, with 10 bases fitting TRBD2. V dropped 4 bases and J dropped 7; count of bases not matched to a gene: 8. There are 15 residues in the CDR3. Germline V gives CDR1 SGHNT, CDR2 YYREEE (reference sequence). CDR3 amino acids: CASSPPSGSVNEQFF. The CDR3 bases are TGTGCCAGCAGCCCTCCTAGCGGGAGTGTGAATGAGCAGTTCTTC. Full variable domain (outside the CDR3, taken from reference TRBV5-4 and TRBJ2-1): ETGVTQSPTHLIKTRGQQVTLRCSSQSGHNTVSWYQQALGQGPQFIFQYYREEENGRGNFPPRFSGLQFPNYSSELNVNALELDDSALYLCASSPPSGSVNEQFFGPGTRLTVL.

The J gene is TRBJ1-4, the V gene TRBV7-9; D not resolved. Between the trimmed V and J ends, which lost 4 bases and 3 bases, there was a span of 9 bases. The CDR3 runs to 14 residues. Germline-derived CDR1 and CDR2 are SEHNR and FQNEAQ (reference sequence). CDR3 amino acids: CASSSDGSNEKLFF. CDR3 bases: TGTGCCAGCAGCTCGGACGGGTCTAATGAAAAACTGTTTTTT.

The chain recombines TRBV5-6 with TRBJ2-3; a possible D gene is TRBD1 (5 bases). CDR1 and CDR2 (germline): SGHDT, YYEEEE. Deletions cut 3 bases from V and 4 bases from J, with 9 bases between. There are 13 residues in the CDR3. This chain's CDR3 is CASSWGWADTQYF. CDR3 DNA sequence: TGTGCCAGCAGCTGGGGCTGGGCAGATACGCAGTATTTT.

The chain employs TRBV28 and TRBJ2-7; TRBD1 matches 8 bases. After removal of 7 bases from V and 1 base from J, the junction contained 21 bases not matched to a gene. This CDR3 spans 19 amino acids. Germline CDR1 is MDHEN and CDR2 is SYDVKM. In DNA form, the CDR3 reads TGTGCCAGCACGGGCGGGACCCCAGGGGGCGTAGTTTGGTCCTACGAGCAGTACTTC. Translated: CASTGGTPGGVVWSYEQYF.

This chain links TRBV4-1 with TRBJ1-2; D ambiguous. V was pared by 0 bases and J by 2 bases, with 10 bases between. Germline V CDR1 and CDR2: MGHRA, YSYEKL. CDR3 size: 15 residues. The CDR3 sequence is CASSQDPVPNYGYTF. The CDR3 DNA reads TGCGCCAGCAGCCAAGATCCAGTACCCAACTATGGCTACACCTTC.

Concerning this clone: Other DNA sequences in the same sample also yield this CDR3. This chain links TRBV18 with TRBJ2-5, with 8 bases lining up with TRBD2. The CDR3 has 14 amino acids. The V gene end was trimmed by 3 bases and the J gene end by 3 bases; junction bases not matched to a gene: 3. Germline lookup yields CDR1 KGHSH and CDR2 LQKENI. Here the CDR3 DNA reads TGTGCCAGCTCACCCGGACTAGCCGAAGAGACCCAGTACTTC. Its protein is CASSPGLAEETQYF. Together with reference TRBV18 and TRBJ2-5, the CDR3 gives the full variable domain: NAGVMQNPRHLVRRRGQEARLRCSPMKGHSHVYWYRQLPEEGLKFMVYLQKENIIDESGMPKERFSAEFPKEGPSILRIQQVVRGDSAAYFCASSPGLAEETQYFGPGTRLLVL.

V gene TRBV27 combines with J gene TRBJ1-6; maybe TRBD1 (5 bases). CDR1 is MNHEY and CDR2 is SMNVEV in the germline V gene (reference sequence). The CDR3 consists of 14 residues. V dropped 3 bases and J dropped 6 bases, with 9 bases sitting between them. In nucleotides, the CDR3 is TGTGCCAGCAGTTTTGGCAGGGCTAATTCACCCCTCCACTTT. Its protein is CASSFGRANSPLHF.

The V call is TRBV5-1, the J call TRBJ2-2; D is perhaps TRBD1 (7 bases). Trimming pared 0 bases from V and 7 bases from J, leaving 10 bases between. The CDR3 runs 14 residues. The germline V gene has CDR1 SGHRS and CDR2 YFSETQ. The CDR3 loop is CASSLAQGGGELFF. In DNA, the CDR3 is TGCGCCAGCAGCTTGGCCCAGGGGGGCGGGGAGCTGTTTTTT.

The J gene is TRBJ2-7, the V gene TRBV7-9; no reliable D call. The CDR3 has 12 residues. Germline V gene lookup returns CDR1 SEHNR and CDR2 FQNEAQ (reference sequence). V was shortened by 1 base and J by 6 bases, with 7 bases between the two germline ends. For the CDR3, the DNA is TGTGCCAGCAGCTTAGGACTGTTCGAGCAGTACTTC. It is translated as CASSLGLFEQYF.

The genes are TRBV11-3 and TRBJ2-5, with 8 positions matching TRBD2. The V gene end was trimmed by 0 bases and the J gene end by 1 base; junction bases not matched to a gene: 1. Germline V lookup: CDR1 SGHNT, CDR2 YENEEA. The CDR3 is 15 residues long. CDR3 in amino acids: CASSLDAGGQETQYF. Written as DNA, the CDR3 is TGTGCCAGCAGCTTAGACGCGGGGGGCCAAGAGACCCAGTACTTC. Full variable domain (rest looked up from reference TRBV11-3 and TRBJ2-5): EAGVVQSPRYKIIEKKQPVAFWCNPISGHNTLYWYLQNLGQGPELLIRYENEEAVDDSQLPKDRFSAERLKGVDSTLKIQPAELGDSAVYLCASSLDAGGQETQYFGPGTRLLVL.

The CDR3 DNA sequence: TGTGCTAGTGGTTCCTATACAGGGGGCCCATACAATGAGCAGTTCTTC. Its protein product is CASGSYTGGPYNEQFF. V gene TRBV12-5 combines with J gene TRBJ2-1; 9 bases match TRBD1. CDR1 and CDR2 from the germline V gene are LGHNT and FRNRAP. Trimming removed 4 bases from V and 4 bases from J; junction bases left unmatched: 8. The CDR3 has 16 residues.

This clone was observed a single time. Other DNA sequences in the same sample also yield this CDR3. The chain links TRBV4-3 to TRBJ2-7, with 8 positions matching TRBD1. Per the germline V gene, CDR1 is LGHNA and CDR2 is YSLEER. The CDR3 loop spans 15 amino acids. The V segment lost 0 bases and the J segment 4 bases; nucleotides outside the gene matches: 5. The CDR3 sequence: CASSQDRTGGYEQYF. For the CDR3, the DNA is TGCGCCAGCAGCCAAGATCGAACAGGGGGGTACGAGCAGTACTTC.

The rearrangement uses TRBV19 and TRBJ2-1, with D possibly TRBD2 on 6 matching bases. With 5 bases removed from V and 5 bases from J, the gap between germline ends came to 13 bases. Germline CDR1 is LNHDA and CDR2 is SQIVND (reference sequence). CDR3 size: 14 residues. The CDR3, as DNA: TGTGCCAGTAGTCTGAGACTAGGGGACAATGAGCAGTTCTTC. It is translated as CASSLRLGDNEQFF.

In the case of this clone: Other nucleotide sequences from this sample produce the same CDR3. The rearrangement links TRBV18 to TRBJ1-5; no definite D call. V was trimmed by 3 bases and J by 4 bases, leaving 4 bases between them. CDR1 KGHSH and CDR2 LQKENI come from the germline V gene. This CDR3 spans 12 amino acids. CDR3 DNA: TGTGCCAGCTCACCCCCAAATCAGCCCCAGCATTTT. It codes for CASSPPNQPQHF.

The CDR3 region is CASSLQGGDTQYF. The CDR3, as DNA: TGCGCCAGCAGCTTACAGGGGGGAGATACGCAGTATTTT. V gene TRBV5-1 combines with J gene TRBJ2-3, with 8 bases matching TRBD1. This CDR3 is 13 amino acids long. Unmatched junction bases numbered 1, after V lost 2 bases and J lost 5 bases. Germline assignment: CDR1 SGHRS and CDR2 YFSETQ.

The chain has TRBV7-2 and TRBJ1-6, with 7 bases lining up with TRBD1. The length of the CDR3 is 14 residues. J lost 7 bases, V lost 6 bases, and 6 bases had no gene match. Germline values: CDR1 SGHTA, CDR2 FQGNSA. In nucleotides, the CDR3 is TGTGCCAGCAGGAACAGGGGAACGAATTCACCCCTCCACTTT. Translated: CASRNRGTNSPLHF.

The chain couples TRBV5-4 to TRBJ2-7; TRBD1 or TRBD2 may be the D gene (5 bases each). The CDR3 totals 15 residues. Germline V gives CDR1 SGHNT, CDR2 YYREEE (reference sequence). Trimming cost V 4 bases and J 0 bases, with 14 bases left between them. The CDR3 protein is CASSRDGLSSYEQYF. CDR3 nucleotide sequence: TGTGCCAGCAGCCGGGACGGATTGAGCTCCTACGAGCAGTACTTC.

The rearrangement joins TRBV5-1 to TRBJ1-2, with no clear D. The V end lost 1 base, the J end lost 0 bases, and 10 bases lay between the germline ends. CDR1 and CDR2 from the germline V gene are SGHRS and YFSETQ. There are 15 residues in the CDR3. The CDR3 sequence is CASSLQPSSNYGYTF. The DNA of the CDR3 is TGCGCCAGCAGCTTGCAACCGAGTTCTAACTATGGCTACACCTTC. The whole variable domain, remainder taken from reference TRBV5-1 and TRBJ1-2, is KAGVTQTPRYLIKTRGQQVTLSCSPISGHRSVSWYQQTPGQGLQFLFEYFSETQRNKGNFPGRFSGRQFSNSRSEMNVSTLELGDSALYLCASSLQPSSNYGYTFGSGTRLTVV.

The rearrangement uses TRBV19 and TRBJ1-6, with D tentatively TRBD1 (5 bases). Germline V lookup: CDR1 LNHDA, CDR2 SQIVND (reference sequence). The CDR3 is 16 amino acids. Trimming stripped 6 bases from V and 0 bases from J, with 12 bases between. CDR3 protein: CASSPTASSYNSPLHF. The CDR3 coding sequence is TGTGCCAGTAGCCCGACAGCGAGCTCCTATAATTCACCCCTCCACTTT.

V and J are TRBV3-1 (or the pseudogene TRBV3-2) and TRBJ2-7; 7 bases map to TRBD2. The junction had 5 bases not matched to a gene; V was cut back by 3 bases and J by 3 bases. This CDR3 is 14 amino acids long. The germline V gene has CDR1 LGHDT and CDR2 YNNKEL (reference sequence). The CDR3 region is CASSQAGLDYEQYF. CDR3 DNA sequence: TGTGCCAGCAGCCAGGCTGGACTAGACTACGAGCAGTACTTC.

The sample holds one count of this clone. V and J are TRBV6-1 and TRBJ2-3, with TRBD1 as a possible D gene (6 bases). This CDR3 contains 14 residues. Germline V lookup: CDR1 MNHNS, CDR2 SASEGT. The V end was cut by 2 bases, the J end by 3 bases, with 9 bases between. The CDR3 DNA follows: TGTGCCAGCAGTGAAATGCAGGGGACAGATACGCAGTATTTT. It codes for CASSEMQGTDTQYF.

This chain links TRBV19 with TRBJ1-1; D may be TRBD1 (5 bases). Trimming pared 6 bases from V and 3 bases from J, leaving 17 bases between. The CDR3 runs to 15 residues. CDR1 LNHDA and CDR2 SQIVND come from the germline V gene (reference sequence). CDR3 nucleotides: TGTGCCAGTAGCAAGGGCGGGGGGATCGACACTGAAGCTTTCTTT. The encoded protein is CASSKGGGIDTEAFF.

The chain has TRBV18 and TRBJ2-7; 9 positions match TRBD2. This CDR3 has 18 residues. Germline V gene data show CDR1 as KGHSH and CDR2 as LQKENI. Trimming cost V 3 bases and J 0 bases; bases outside gene matches: 12. The CDR3 nucleotides read TGTGCCAGCTCACCTGCTAGCGGGATTATTTTGAGCTCCTACGAGCAGTACTTC. Translated: CASSPASGIILSSYEQYF.

The DNA for the CDR3 is TGTGCCAGCAGCCAAGTTATGGGCGGGGAGCTGTTTTTT. Its translation: CASSQVMGGELFF. The chain uses TRBV14 and TRBJ2-2; D gene uncertain. The germline V gene encodes CDR1 SGHDN and CDR2 FVKESK. Trimming cost V 1 base and J 7 bases, with 7 bases left between them. The CDR3 sequence is 13 residues long.

The V and J genes are TRBV27 and TRBJ2-1, with D unclear. The germline V and J ends were trimmed by 0 bases and 12 bases, with 12 bases remaining between them. Looked up from germline, CDR1 is MNHEY and CDR2 is SMNVEV (reference sequence). This CDR3 comprises 13 residues. The CDR3 protein is CASSLSRTSGQFF. CDR3 in DNA: TGTGCCAGCAGTTTATCTCGAACGAGTGGGCAGTTCTTC.

The rearrangement joins TRBV10-2 to TRBJ2-7; 12 bases are a match to TRBD2. Germline V CDR1 and CDR2: WSHSY, SAAADI. J was trimmed by 3 bases and V by 3 bases; bases with no gene match: 0. The length of the CDR3 is 14 residues. In DNA, the CDR3 is TGCGCCAGCAGTGAACTAGCGGGAGGCTACGAGCAGTACTTC. It translates to CASSELAGGYEQYF.